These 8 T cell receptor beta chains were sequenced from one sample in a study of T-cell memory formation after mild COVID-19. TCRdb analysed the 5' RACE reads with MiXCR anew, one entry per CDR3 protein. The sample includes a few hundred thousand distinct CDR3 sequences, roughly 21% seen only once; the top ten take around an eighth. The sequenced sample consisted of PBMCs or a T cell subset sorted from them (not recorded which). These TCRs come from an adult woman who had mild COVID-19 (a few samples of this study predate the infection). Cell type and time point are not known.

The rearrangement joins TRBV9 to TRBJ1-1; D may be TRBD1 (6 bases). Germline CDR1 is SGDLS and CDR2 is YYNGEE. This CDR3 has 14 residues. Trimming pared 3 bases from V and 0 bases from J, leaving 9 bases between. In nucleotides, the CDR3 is TGTGCCAGCAGCGCGGGGACACTGAACACTGAAGCTTTCTTT. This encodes CASSAGTLNTEAFF.

The CDR3, as DNA: TGCGCCAGCAGCTTCGCCGCGACGGAGTACGAGCAGTACTTC. Translation: CASSFAATEYEQYF. The chain couples TRBV5-1 to TRBJ2-7; D is undetermined. CDR3 length: 14 residues. Per germline, CDR1 SGHRS and CDR2 YFSETQ. V was clipped by 2 bases and J by 4 bases, with 13 bases between them.

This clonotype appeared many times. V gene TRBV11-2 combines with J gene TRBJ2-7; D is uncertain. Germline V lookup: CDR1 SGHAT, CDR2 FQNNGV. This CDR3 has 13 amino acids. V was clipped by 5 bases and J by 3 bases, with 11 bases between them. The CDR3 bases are TGTGCCAGCAGCCACAGAGGCAGCTACGAGCAGTACTTC. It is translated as CASSHRGSYEQYF.

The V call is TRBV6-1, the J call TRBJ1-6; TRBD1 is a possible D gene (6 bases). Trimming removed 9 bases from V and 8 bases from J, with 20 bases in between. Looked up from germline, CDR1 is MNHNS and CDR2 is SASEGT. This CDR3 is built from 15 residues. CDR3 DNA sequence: TGTGCCAGTCTAACCATGGGGGGGGCGCATTCACCCCTCCACTTT. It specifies CASLTMGGAHSPLHF.

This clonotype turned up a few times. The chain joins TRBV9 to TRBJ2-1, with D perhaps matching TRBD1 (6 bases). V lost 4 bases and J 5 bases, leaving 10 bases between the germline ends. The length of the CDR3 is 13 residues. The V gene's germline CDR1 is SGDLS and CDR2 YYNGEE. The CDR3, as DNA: TGTGCCAGCAGCCTAAACAGGGACAATGAGCAGTTCTTC. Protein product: CASSLNRDNEQFF.

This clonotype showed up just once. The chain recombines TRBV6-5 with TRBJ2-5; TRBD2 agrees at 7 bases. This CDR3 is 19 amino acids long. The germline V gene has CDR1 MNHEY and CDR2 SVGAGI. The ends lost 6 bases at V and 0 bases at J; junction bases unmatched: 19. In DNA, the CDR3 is TGTGCCAGCAGCCATTCCGGGACTACCGGAGTGCGGTACCAAGAGACCCAGTACTTC. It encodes CASSHSGTTGVRYQETQYF.

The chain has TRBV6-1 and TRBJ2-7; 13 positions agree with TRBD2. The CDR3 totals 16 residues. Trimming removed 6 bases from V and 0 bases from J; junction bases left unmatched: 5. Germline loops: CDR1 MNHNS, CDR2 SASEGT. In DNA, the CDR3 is TGTGCCAGCAGAGAAAGGACTAGCGGGGGCTCCTACGAGCAGTACTTC. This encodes CASRERTSGGSYEQYF.

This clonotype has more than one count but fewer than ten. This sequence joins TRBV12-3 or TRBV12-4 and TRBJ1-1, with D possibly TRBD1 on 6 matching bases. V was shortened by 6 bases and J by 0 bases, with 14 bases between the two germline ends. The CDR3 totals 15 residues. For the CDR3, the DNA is TGTGCCAGCAGGACACAAGGACAGATGAACACTGAAGCTTTCTTT. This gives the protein CASRTQGQMNTEAFF.